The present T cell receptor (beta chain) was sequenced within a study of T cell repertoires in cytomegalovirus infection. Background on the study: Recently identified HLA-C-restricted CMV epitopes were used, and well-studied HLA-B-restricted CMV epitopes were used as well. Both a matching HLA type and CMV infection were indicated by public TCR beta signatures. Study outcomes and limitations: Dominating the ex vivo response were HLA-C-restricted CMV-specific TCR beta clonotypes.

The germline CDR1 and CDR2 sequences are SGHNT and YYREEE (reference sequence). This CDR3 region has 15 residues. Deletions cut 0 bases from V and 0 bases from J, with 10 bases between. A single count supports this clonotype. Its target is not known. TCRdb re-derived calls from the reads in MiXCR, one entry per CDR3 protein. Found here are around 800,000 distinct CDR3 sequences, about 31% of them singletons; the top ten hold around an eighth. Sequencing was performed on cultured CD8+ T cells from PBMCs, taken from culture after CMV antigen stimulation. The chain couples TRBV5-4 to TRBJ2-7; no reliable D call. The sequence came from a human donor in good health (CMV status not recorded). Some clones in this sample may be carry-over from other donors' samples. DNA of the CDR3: TGTGCCAGCAGCTTGGCTATGGACGGCTCCTACGAGCAGTACGTC. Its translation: CASSLAMDGSYEQYV.